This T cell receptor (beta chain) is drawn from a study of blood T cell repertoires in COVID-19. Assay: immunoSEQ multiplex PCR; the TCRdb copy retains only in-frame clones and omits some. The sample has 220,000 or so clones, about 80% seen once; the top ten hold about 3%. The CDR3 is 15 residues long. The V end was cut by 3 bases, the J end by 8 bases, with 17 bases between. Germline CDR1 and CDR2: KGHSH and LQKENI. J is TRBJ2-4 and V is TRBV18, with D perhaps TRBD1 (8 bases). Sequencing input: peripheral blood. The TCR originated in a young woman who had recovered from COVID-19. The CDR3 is CASSPSVQGGDIQYF. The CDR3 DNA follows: TGTGCCAGCTCACCGTCCGTACAGGGGGGGGACATTCAGTACTTC.